The 32 T cell receptor beta chains below come from one sample, sequenced in a study of blood T cell repertoires in COVID-19 (dated by TCRdb to the early 2020s). The library relied on the immunoSEQ multiplex PCR assay. What TCRdb holds here is the immuneACCESS table cut down to in-frame rearrangements. Part of the clones is not present; checked against another copy, under half of the missing clones reflect an unresolved V gene, and the others are unexplained. The sample table holds about 110,000 clones, of which roughly 81% were seen once. The ten largest make up about 1.3% of the sample. Sequencing was performed on peripheral blood. These receptors originate from a man aged 40-50 years with acute or convalescent COVID-19.

The table lists this clone with a count of one. The rearrangement uses TRBV19 and TRBJ1-5; D unclear. The CDR3 loop spans 14 amino acids. CDR1 and CDR2 (germline): LNHDA, SQIVND (reference sequence). V lost 7 bases, J lost 1 base, and 11 bases lay in between. The CDR3 DNA reads TGTGCCAGTATGGCTTGGGCAAGCAATCAGCCCCAGCATTTT. Translated, it gives CASMAWASNQPQHF.

This chain connects TRBV18 to TRBJ2-5; TRBD2 matches 14 bases. The CDR3 loop spans 17 amino acids. The ends lost 3 bases at V and 3 bases at J; junction bases unmatched: 6. Germline V CDR1 and CDR2: KGHSH, LQKENI. The CDR3 spells CASSPNLGLAGEETQYF. The DNA for the CDR3 is TGTGCCAGCTCACCGAACCTGGGACTAGCGGGGGAAGAGACCCAGTACTTC. The whole variable domain, filled in from reference TRBV18 and TRBJ2-5, reads NAGVMQNPRHLVRRRGQEARLRCSPMKGHSHVYWYRQLPEEGLKFMVYLQKENIIDESGMPKERFSAEFPKEGPSILRIQQVVRGDSAAYFCASSPNLGLAGEETQYFGPGTRLLVL.

The gene calls are TRBV28 and TRBJ1-2; 8 bases match TRBD1. Trimming took 3 bases from V and 5 from J; bases not matched to a gene: 14. The germline CDR1 and CDR2 sequences are MDHEN and SYDVKM. The CDR3 has 17 amino acids. In DNA, the CDR3 is TGTGCCAGCAGTTTTGTGGTGGGGGACAGGACCCCTTATGGCTACACCTTC. Its protein is CASSFVVGDRTPYGYTF.

This chain links TRBV27 with TRBJ1-4, with 7 positions matching TRBD1. The germline gives CDR1 MNHEY, CDR2 SMNVEV (reference sequence). The CDR3 consists of 14 residues. V lost 5 bases and J lost 6; bases outside the gene matches: 6. The CDR3 DNA reads as TGTGCCAGCAGTGAAAGGGACAGCTATGAAAAACTGTTTTTT. Encoded protein: CASSERDSYEKLFF. Full variable domain (rest looked up from reference TRBV27 and TRBJ1-4): EAQVTQNPRYLITVTGKKLTVTCSQNMNHEYMSWYRQDPGLGLRQIYYSMNVEVTDKGDVPEGYKVSRKEKRNFPLILESPSPNQTSLYFCASSERDSYEKLFFGSGTQLSVL.

This clone was recorded a few times. The chain recombines TRBV18 with TRBJ2-2; 7 nucleotides line up with TRBD1. Germline-derived CDR1 and CDR2 are KGHSH and LQKENI. The CDR3 is 13 residues long. Losses at the gene ends were 11 bases for V and 6 bases for J; bases not matched to a gene: 9. The CDR3 loop is CAGGKGGSGELFF. CDR3 nucleotides: TGTGCCGGAGGAAAAGGGGGCTCCGGGGAGCTGTTTTTT.

The rearrangement joins TRBV5-1 to TRBJ1-4; 9 nucleotides match TRBD1. The CDR3 has 16 residues. Germline V gene data show CDR1 as SGHRS and CDR2 as YFSETQ. V lost 0 bases and J lost 8; bases outside the gene matches: 8. The CDR3 region has the DNA TGCGCCAGCAGCTTGGGATACAGGGGGCGACGGGAAAAACTGTTTTTT. Protein sequence: CASSLGYRGRREKLFF. Using reference TRBV5-1 and TRBJ1-4 for the parts outside the CDR3, the full variable domain is KAGVTQTPRYLIKTRGQQVTLSCSPISGHRSVSWYQQTPGQGLQFLFEYFSETQRNKGNFPGRFSGRQFSNSRSEMNVSTLELGDSALYLCASSLGYRGRREKLFFGSGTQLSVL.

The chain is built from TRBV18 and TRBJ2-7; 7 positions agree with TRBD1. Trimming at V came to 5 bases and at J to 3 bases, leaving 4 bases not matched to a gene. The CDR3 covers 13 residues. CDR1 and CDR2 (germline): KGHSH, LQKENI. The CDR3 spells CASSAGTDYEQYF. CDR3 coding DNA: TGTGCCAGCTCAGCAGGGACAGACTACGAGCAGTACTTC. The full variable domain, its missing parts supplied by reference TRBV18 and TRBJ2-7, is NAGVMQNPRHLVRRRGQEARLRCSPMKGHSHVYWYRQLPEEGLKFMVYLQKENIIDESGMPKERFSAEFPKEGPSILRIQQVVRGDSAAYFCASSAGTDYEQYFGPGTRLTVT.

The V gene is TRBV27, the J gene TRBJ1-4, with D possibly being TRBD1 (6 bases). V shed 7 bases and J shed 8 bases, with 11 bases lying between them. Looked up from germline, CDR1 is MNHEY and CDR2 is SMNVEV (reference sequence). The CDR3 totals 12 residues. The CDR3 coding sequence is TGTGCCAGCACCCGAAGGGGGGAAAAACTGTTTTTT. This encodes CASTRRGEKLFF. The whole variable domain, filled in from reference TRBV27 and TRBJ1-4, reads EAQVTQNPRYLITVTGKKLTVTCSQNMNHEYMSWYRQDPGLGLRQIYYSMNVEVTDKGDVPEGYKVSRKEKRNFPLILESPSPNQTSLYFCASTRRGEKLFFGSGTQLSVL.

The chain uses TRBV7-2 and TRBJ1-5, with 7 bases that match TRBD1. The CDR3 is 14 amino acids. The V gene's germline CDR1 is SGHTA and CDR2 FQGNSA. V gave up 5 bases and J gave up 3 bases; unmatched junction bases: 4. In DNA form, the CDR3 reads TGTGCCAGCAGCCCGACAGGGCTCAATCAGCCCCAGCATTTT. This gives the protein CASSPTGLNQPQHF.

The rearrangement uses TRBV28 and TRBJ1-1; 7 nucleotides match TRBD1. This CDR3 is 15 amino acids long. Germline V CDR1 and CDR2: MDHEN, SYDVKM. Germline trimming cut 5 bases from V and 1 base from J; bases unmatched to any gene: 7. The CDR3 reads CASSDRDSTNTEAFF. The CDR3 DNA sequence: TGTGCCAGCAGTGACCGGGACAGCACGAACACTGAAGCTTTCTTT.

The chain recombines TRBV12-3 or TRBV12-4 with TRBJ1-2, with D unclear. The CDR3 covers 12 residues. V lost 4 bases and J 6 bases, leaving 9 bases between the germline ends. The CDR3 region is CASSYSGDGYTF. The CDR3 region has the DNA TGTGCCAGCAGTTACTCCGGGGATGGCTACACCTTC.

The chain joins TRBV7-8 to TRBJ2-7; D call uncertain. There are 15 residues in the CDR3. V was clipped by 1 base and J by 2 bases, with 12 bases between them. The germline gives CDR1 SGHVS, CDR2 FQNEAQ. Here the CDR3 reads CASSLERGPTYEQYF. The CDR3 region has the DNA TGTGCCAGCAGCTTAGAGAGAGGTCCTACCTACGAGCAGTACTTC.

This chain links TRBV7-8 with TRBJ1-5; 7 bases line up with TRBD1. Per germline, CDR1 SGHVS and CDR2 FQNEAQ. The CDR3 is made up of 14 amino acids. V dropped 1 base and J dropped 8; count of bases not matched to a gene: 5. CDR3: CASSLGTGAEPQHF. The DNA of the CDR3 is TGTGCCAGCAGCTTAGGTACAGGGGCTGAGCCCCAGCATTTT.

V and J are TRBV10-2 and TRBJ2-7; 12 bases map to TRBD2. The CDR3 length is 14 residues. J lost 3 bases, V lost 5 bases, and 2 bases had no gene match. Germline V gene lookup returns CDR1 WSHSY and CDR2 SAAADI. The CDR3 loop is CASSLAGGLYEQYF. DNA of the CDR3: TGCGCCAGCAGTCTAGCGGGAGGGCTCTACGAGCAGTACTTC.

Details on this clone: An end of the junction differs from the germline gene, which may be a read error. The chain recombines TRBV10-2 with TRBJ2-5; D not resolved. This CDR3 has 13 amino acids. Germline values: CDR1 WSHSY, CDR2 SAAADI. CDR3 sequence reads: CASTETPVKTQYF. The CDR3 bases are TGCGCCAGCACTGAGACTCCGGTAAAGACCCAGTACTTC.

This sequence joins TRBV4-2 and TRBJ1-4, with 7 bases matching TRBD1. Germline V gives CDR1 LGHNA, CDR2 YNFKEQ. The V segment lost 2 bases and the J segment 8 bases; nucleotides outside the gene matches: 8. The CDR3 covers 15 residues. The CDR3, as DNA: TGTGCCAGCAGCCAACCAAGGGACAGAGAGGAAAAACTGTTTTTT. Its translation is CASSQPRDREEKLFF.

The CDR3 coding sequence is TGTGCCAGCAGCTTAGAGCGACCGGGACTAGCACGAGAGACCCAGTACTTC. Its protein product is CASSLERPGLARETQYF. V gene TRBV7-8 combines with J gene TRBJ2-5; 9 bases fit TRBD2. After removal of 1 base from V and 4 bases from J, the junction contained 10 bases not matched to a gene. The germline V gene has CDR1 SGHVS and CDR2 FQNEAQ. The CDR3 has 17 amino acids.

The chain employs TRBV27 and TRBJ2-3; no reliable D call. The V end lost 0 bases, the J end lost 2 bases, and 12 bases lay between the germline ends. The CDR3 runs to 16 residues. Germline assignment: CDR1 MNHEY and CDR2 SMNVEV (reference sequence). CDR3 DNA sequence: TGTGCCAGCAGTTTATCCGGCCTAGTTCACACAGATACGCAGTATTTT. Its protein product is CASSLSGLVHTDTQYF.

This chain connects TRBV10-2 to TRBJ1-1; D is perhaps TRBD1 (5 bases). Germline V gene data show CDR1 as WSHSY and CDR2 as SAAADI. The CDR3 loop spans 13 amino acids. With 8 bases removed from V and 1 base from J, the gap between germline ends came to 11 bases. CDR3 sequence: CASREGPNTEAFF. In nucleotides, the CDR3 is TGCGCCAGCCGGGAGGGACCGAACACTGAAGCTTTCTTT.

The genes are TRBV5-1 and TRBJ2-4; perhaps TRBD1 as D (5 bases). V was shortened by 0 bases and J by 8 bases, with 12 bases between the two germline ends. Germline loops: CDR1 SGHRS, CDR2 YFSETQ. The CDR3 extends over 14 amino acids. For the CDR3, the DNA is TGCGCCAGCAGCTTGGACAGGAAGATAGACATTCAGTACTTC. This translates into CASSLDRKIDIQYF.

The chain recombines TRBV27 with TRBJ1-6, with TRBD1 matching 7 bases. Germline lookup yields CDR1 MNHEY and CDR2 SMNVEV (reference sequence). With 2 bases clipped from V and 2 bases from J, the junction kept 6 bases outside the gene matches. The CDR3 consists of 17 residues. The CDR3 region is CASSLGAGGTYNSPLHF. CDR3 coding DNA: TGTGCCAGCAGTTTAGGGGCAGGGGGGACCTATAATTCACCCCTCCACTTT.

This sequence joins TRBV15 and TRBJ1-5; TRBD1 is a possible D gene (5 bases). The CDR3 consists of 16 residues. Trimming left V 1 base short and J 3 bases short, with 13 bases between. The germline gives CDR1 LNHNV, CDR2 YYDKDF (reference sequence). CDR3 nucleotide sequence: TGTGCCACCAGCAGAGGCGACACAGGTTACAATCAGCCCCAGCATTTT. Encoded protein: CATSRGDTGYNQPQHF.

As regards this clone: Given the absence of the conserved phenylalanine or tryptophan at the CDR3 end, a read error is likely. The DNA is left out, because the CDR3 cannot be placed on it with certainty; the CDR3 is given as TCRdb lists it. The gene calls are TRBV4-2 and TRBJ1-4; TRBD1, the table's D call, was not compared with the DNA. In germline, CDR1 is LGHNA, CDR2 YNFKEQ. The CDR3 is 12 amino acids in total, end residues counted. The CDR3 loop reads CASSQDAPGTGT.

This clone has a handful of counts. The V gene is TRBV25-1, the J gene TRBJ1-2; 7 positions match TRBD1. In germline, CDR1 is MGHDK, CDR2 SYGVNS. This CDR3 is 15 amino acids long. Trimming at V came to 4 bases and at J to 4 bases, leaving 9 bases not matched to a gene. CDR3 bases: TGTGCCAGCAGTGCTGGACAGGACCGACTCTATGGCTACACCTTC. This gives the protein CASSAGQDRLYGYTF.

The J gene is TRBJ2-7, the V gene TRBV4-1; perhaps TRBD2 as D (6 bases). The germline V gene encodes CDR1 MGHRA and CDR2 YSYEKL. Trimming pared 1 base from V and 4 bases from J, leaving 17 bases between. The CDR3 is 16 residues long. The CDR3 reads CASSQGLGRGKYEQYF. The CDR3 DNA is TGCGCCAGCAGCCAAGGGCTAGGGCGCGGGAAGTACGAGCAGTACTTC.

V gene TRBV5-1 combines with J gene TRBJ1-2; a weak D match, TRBD1 (6 bases). CDR1 and CDR2 from the germline V gene are SGHRS and YFSETQ. The CDR3 loop spans 15 amino acids. The germline V and J ends were trimmed by 5 bases and 1 base, with 15 bases remaining between them. The CDR3 region has the DNA TGCGCCAGCAGAAATTGGACAGATCGTAACTATGGCTACACCTTC. As protein: CASRNWTDRNYGYTF.

The genes are TRBV30 and TRBJ1-5; D not certain. The CDR3 runs 14 residues. Trimming removed 0 bases from V and 2 bases from J, with 8 bases in between. Germline CDR1 and CDR2: GTSNPN and SVGIG (reference sequence). The CDR3 sequence is CAWSVGSGNQPQHF. The CDR3 DNA reads as TGTGCCTGGAGTGTCGGGTCTGGCAATCAGCCCCAGCATTTT.

V gene TRBV5-1 combines with J gene TRBJ2-3; D might be TRBD2 (7 bases). The CDR3 extends over 13 amino acids. V was cut by 3 bases and J by 4 bases, with 9 bases left in between. The germline V gene encodes CDR1 SGHRS and CDR2 YFSETQ. CDR3 coding DNA: TGCGCCAGCAGCTCGGGGGGCGCAGATACGCAGTATTTT. Protein sequence: CASSSGGADTQYF.

This rearrangement joins TRBV6-5 to TRBJ1-1; D may be TRBD1 (5 bases). V was clipped by 6 bases and J by 1 base, with 12 bases between them. The CDR3 is 14 residues long. Per the germline V gene, CDR1 is MNHEY and CDR2 is SVGAGI. The CDR3 nucleotides are TGTGCCAGCAGGCCCACTGACAGGAACACTGAAGCTTTCTTT. Translating gives CASRPTDRNTEAFF.

The chain has TRBV10-2 and TRBJ2-5; perhaps TRBD1 as D (6 bases). The CDR3 runs to 17 residues. V was cut by 2 bases and J by 5 bases, with 21 bases left in between. Germline V gene data show CDR1 as WSHSY and CDR2 as SAAADI. The CDR3 spells CASSEPSGTPGLETQYF. As DNA, the CDR3 is TGCGCCAGCAGTGAGCCCTCCGGGACACCCGGCCTGGAGACCCAGTACTTC.

The chain employs TRBV5-1 and TRBJ2-5; a possible D gene is TRBD1 (5 bases). Trimming took off 2 bases at V and 3 bases at J, with 11 bases between the two ends. Germline CDR1 SGHRS, CDR2 YFSETQ. This CDR3 spans 14 amino acids. The chain's CDR3 is CASSFSTAKETQYF. CDR3 DNA: TGCGCCAGCAGCTTTTCGACAGCAAAAGAGACCCAGTACTTC.

V usage is TRBV19 and J usage is TRBJ2-7; a weak D match, TRBD1 (5 bases). Trimming pared 3 bases from V and 4 bases from J, leaving 10 bases between. CDR1 and CDR2 (germline): LNHDA, SQIVND (reference sequence). This CDR3 region has 13 residues. The CDR3, as DNA: TGTGCCAGTAGTATGGGGCCGCGATACGAGCAGTACTTC. Protein sequence: CASSMGPRYEQYF.